This T cell receptor (beta chain) was recorded in a study of lymphopenia after photon versus proton radiotherapy. TCRdb keeps only in-frame clones here, not all; method: immunoSEQ multiplex PCR. The sample lists 55,000 to 70,000 clones, approximately 91% occurring once. The study's findings and limits: Post-nadir TCR diversity decline inversely tracked overall survival among those who died. Proton therapy kept repertoires fairly stable, unlike photons, which gained effector/memory cells.

This clone was found a few times. Its antigen is currently unknown. This clonotype was sampled from a woman in her 70s with pancreatic cancer. The input for sequencing was peripheral blood, taken from a patient treated with photon-based radiotherapy.

CDR3 protein: CATRVGSGWSSYNEQFF. CDR3 DNA sequence: TGTGCCACCCGCGTTGGTAGCGGTTGGAGCTCCTACAATGAGCAGTTCTTC. The chain combines TRBV27 with TRBJ2-1; D is possibly TRBD2 (6 bases). Trimming cost V 10 bases and J 0 bases, with 22 bases left between them. Germline V CDR1 and CDR2: MNHEY, SMNVEV (reference sequence). CDR3 length equals 17 residues.